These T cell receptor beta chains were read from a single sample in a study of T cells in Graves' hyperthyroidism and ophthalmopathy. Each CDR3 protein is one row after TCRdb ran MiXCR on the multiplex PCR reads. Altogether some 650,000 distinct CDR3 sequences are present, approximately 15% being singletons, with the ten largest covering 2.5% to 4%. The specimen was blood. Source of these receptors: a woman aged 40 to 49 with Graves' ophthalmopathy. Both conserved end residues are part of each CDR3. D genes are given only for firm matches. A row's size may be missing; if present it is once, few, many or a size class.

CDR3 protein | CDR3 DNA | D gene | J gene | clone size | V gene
CASSQGEGAGNEQFF | TGCGCCAGCAGCCAAGGTGAAGGGGCTGGCAATGAGCAGTTCTTC | - | TRBJ2-1 | few | TRBV4-1
CASSLRWRNPGNTIYF | TGTGCCAGCAGTTTAAGATGGAGGAACCCTGGAAACACCATATATTTT | - | TRBJ1-3 | - | TRBV12-3/TRBV12-4
CSAMAPGHYEQYF | TGCAGTGCCATGGCGCCAGGGCACTACGAGCAGTACTTC | - | TRBJ2-7 | - | TRBV20-1
CASSFAPPGNSPLHF | TGTGCCAGCAGCTTTGCACCTCCGGGAAATTCACCCCTCCACTTT | - | TRBJ1-6 | - | TRBV5-8
CSVELLGLAHTEAFF | TGCAGCGTCGAACTACTGGGACTGGCTCACACTGAAGCTTTCTTT | - | TRBJ1-1 | - | TRBV29-1
CASSSSAWDRGLEQYF | TGTGCCAGCAGTTCCAGCGCCTGGGACAGGGGGCTCGAGCAGTACTTC | TRBD1 | TRBJ2-7 | - | TRBV2
CASSLEGLPYNEQFF | TGCGCCAGCAGCTTGGAGGGGCTACCATACAATGAGCAGTTCTTC | - | TRBJ2-1 | - | TRBV5-1
CASSLAGQTNTEAFF | TGTGCCAGCAGCTTAGCGGGACAAACCAACACTGAAGCTTTCTTT | - | TRBJ1-1 | many | TRBV7-6
CAWSVGQGGRTFF | TGTGCCTGGAGTGTGGGACAGGGCGGAAGAACTTTCTTT | TRBD1 | TRBJ1-1 | many | TRBV30
CAVQGAQADTQYF | TGTGCCGTACAGGGGGCGCAAGCAGATACGCAGTATTTT | TRBD1 | TRBJ2-3 | few | TRBV10-3
CATKGIGQYNEQFF | TGTGCCACCAAGGGTATTGGGCAATACAATGAGCAGTTCTTC | - | TRBJ2-1 | - | TRBV19
CASSPRPDRVAYNEQFF | TGTGCCAGCTCACCGCGACCTGACAGGGTCGCCTACAATGAGCAGTTCTTC | TRBD1 | TRBJ2-1 | few | TRBV18
CASSEDRGGSYEQYF | TGTGCCAGCAGTGAGGACAGGGGGGGCTCCTACGAGCAGTACTTC | TRBD1 | TRBJ2-7 | many | TRBV2
CASSQSGSGGPLRSGANVLTF | TGCGCCAGCAGCCAGTCGGGTAGCGGGGGGCCCCTCCGCTCTGGGGCCAACGTCCTGACTTTC | TRBD2 | TRBJ2-6 | - | TRBV4-1
CASSRQGTSEQYF | TGCGCCAGCAGCCGCCAGGGTACCTCCGAGCAGTACTTC | - | TRBJ2-7 | few | TRBV5-1
CSVGGSGANVPTF | TGCAGCGTTGGGGGGTCCGGGGCCAACGTCCCGACTTTC | - | TRBJ2-6 | - | TRBV29-1
CASRRGRAPTNEKLFF | TGTGCCAGCCGCCGCGGGAGGGCCCCAACTAATGAAAAACTGTTTTTT | - | TRBJ1-4 | many | TRBV27
CASSVRLAGSTDTQYF | TGTGCCAGCAGTGTGAGGCTGGCGGGAAGCACAGATACGCAGTATTTT | - | TRBJ2-3 | many | TRBV2
CASRISGVLEQYF | TGTGCCAGCAGGATTAGCGGGGTTCTCGAGCAGTACTTC | TRBD2 | TRBJ2-7 | many | TRBV2
CATSRDNQQETQYF | TGTGCCACCAGCAGAGATAACCAACAAGAGACCCAGTACTTC | - | TRBJ2-5 | many | TRBV15
CASSLGIQETQYF | TGTGCCAGCAGCTTAGGAATTCAAGAGACCCAGTACTTC | - | TRBJ2-5 | many | TRBV5-1
CATSGVDEQFF | TGTGCCACCAGTGGGGTTGACGAGCAGTTCTTC | - | TRBJ2-1 | many | TRBV24-1
CASSLGGLAGATDTQYF | TGTGCCAGCAGCCTCGGCGGACTAGCGGGAGCCACAGATACGCAGTATTTT | TRBD2 | TRBJ2-3 | - | TRBV11-1
CASSLTGLAGGTQYF | TGTGCCAGCAGCTTAACGGGACTAGCGGGGGGTACGCAGTATTTT | TRBD2 | TRBJ2-3 | many | TRBV7-3
CASSSFTAGNEKLFF | TGTGCCAGCAGCTCGTTCACGGCGGGGAATGAAAAACTGTTTTTT | - | TRBJ1-4 | - | TRBV5-8
CASSPANTGELFF | TGTGCCAGCAGCCCCGCGAACACCGGGGAGCTGTTTTTT | - | TRBJ2-2 | many | TRBV7-3
CASSVGAGPGETQYF | TGTGCCAGCAGCGTGGGGGCCGGGCCGGGGGAGACCCAGTACTTC | - | TRBJ2-5 | - | TRBV27
CASFRTGGTEAFF | TGCGCCAGCTTTCGGACAGGGGGCACTGAAGCTTTCTTT | TRBD1 | TRBJ1-1 | - | TRBV5-1
CASSDQQVDQPQHF | TGTGCCAGCTCAGACCAGCAAGTCGATCAGCCCCAGCATTTT | - | TRBJ1-5 | many | TRBV18
CAGSFSANTEAFF | TGTGCCGGCAGTTTCAGTGCGAACACTGAAGCTTTCTTT | - | TRBJ1-1 | - | TRBV6-5
CASSGLAGGGQFF | TGTGCCAGCAGTGGCCTAGCGGGAGGCGGGCAGTTCTTC | TRBD2 | TRBJ2-1 | - | TRBV12-3/TRBV12-4
CAISGGTIDSPLHF | TGTGCCATCAGTGGCGGGACAATAGATTCACCCCTCCACTTT | - | TRBJ1-6 | - | TRBV10-3
CATASAGTSGFNEQFF | TGTGCCACCGCATCTGCCGGGACTAGCGGTTTCAATGAGCAGTTCTTC | TRBD2 | TRBJ2-1 | - | TRBV19